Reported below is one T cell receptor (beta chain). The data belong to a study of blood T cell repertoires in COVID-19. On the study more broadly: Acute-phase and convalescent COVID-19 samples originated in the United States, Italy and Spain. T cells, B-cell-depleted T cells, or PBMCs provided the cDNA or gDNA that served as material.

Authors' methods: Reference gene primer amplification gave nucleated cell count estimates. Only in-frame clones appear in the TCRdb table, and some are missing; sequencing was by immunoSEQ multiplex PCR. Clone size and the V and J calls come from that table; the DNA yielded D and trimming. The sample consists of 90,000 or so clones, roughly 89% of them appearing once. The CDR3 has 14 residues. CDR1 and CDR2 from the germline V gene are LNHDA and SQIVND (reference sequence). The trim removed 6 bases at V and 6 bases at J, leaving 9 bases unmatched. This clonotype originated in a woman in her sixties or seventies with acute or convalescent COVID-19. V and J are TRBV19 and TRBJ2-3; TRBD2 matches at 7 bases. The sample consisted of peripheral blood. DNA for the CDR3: TGTGCCAGTAGCCCAAGGGCTAGCGGCGATACGCAGTATTTT. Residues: CASSPRASGDTQYF.